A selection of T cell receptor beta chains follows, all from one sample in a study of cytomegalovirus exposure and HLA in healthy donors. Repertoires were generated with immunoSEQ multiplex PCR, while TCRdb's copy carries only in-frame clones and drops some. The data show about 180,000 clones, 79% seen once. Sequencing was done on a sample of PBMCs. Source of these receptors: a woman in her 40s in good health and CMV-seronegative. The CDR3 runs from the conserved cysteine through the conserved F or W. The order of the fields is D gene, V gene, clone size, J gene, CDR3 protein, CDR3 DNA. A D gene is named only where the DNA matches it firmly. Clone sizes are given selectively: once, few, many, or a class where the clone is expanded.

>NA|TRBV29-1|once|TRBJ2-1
CSVERLDNEQFF
TGCAGCGTGGAGAGACTAGACAATGAGCAGTTCTTC
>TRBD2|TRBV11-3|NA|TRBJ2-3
CASSLGLAADTQYF
TGTGCCAGCAGCTTAGGGCTAGCGGCAGATACGCAGTATTTT
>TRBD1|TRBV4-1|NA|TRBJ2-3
CASSQEEDRITDTQYF
TGCGCCAGCAGCCAAGAAGAGGACAGGATCACAGATACGCAGTATTTT
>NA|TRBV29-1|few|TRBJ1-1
CSVDRRQINTEAFF
TGCAGCGTTGATCGGAGACAGATTAACACTGAAGCTTTCTTT
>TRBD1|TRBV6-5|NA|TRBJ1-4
CASSSGTAPEKLFF
TGTGCCAGCAGTTCCGGGACAGCGCCCGAAAAACTGTTTTTT
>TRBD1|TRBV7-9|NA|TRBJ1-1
CASSLEAGGTEAFF
TGTGCCAGCAGCTTGGAGGCAGGGGGCACTGAAGCTTTCTTT
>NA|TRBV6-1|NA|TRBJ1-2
CASFGLGRSYGYTF
TGTGCCAGCTTCGGTTTGGGTAGGAGCTATGGCTACACCTTC
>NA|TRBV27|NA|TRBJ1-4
CASSSVATNEKLFF
TGTGCCAGCAGTTCGGTTGCAACTAATGAAAAACTGTTTTTT
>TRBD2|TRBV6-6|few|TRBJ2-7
CASSYPSGRPSYEQYF
TGTGCCAGCAGTTACCCGAGCGGGAGGCCCTCCTACGAGCAGTACTTC
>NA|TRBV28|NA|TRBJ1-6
CASTPGEDGRTYNSPLHF
TGTGCCAGCACTCCCGGGGAAGACGGCCGAACCTATAATTCACCCCTCCACTTT
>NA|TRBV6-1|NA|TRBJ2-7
CASNEGEADEQYF
TGTGCCAGCAATGAAGGGGAAGCGGACGAGCAGTACTTC
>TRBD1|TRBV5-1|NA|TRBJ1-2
CASSRDRVDYGYTF
TGCGCCAGCAGCCGGGACAGGGTGGACTATGGCTACACCTTC
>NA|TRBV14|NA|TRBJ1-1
CASSPYRNTEAFF
TGTGCCAGCAGCCCCTACAGGAACACTGAAGCTTTCTTT
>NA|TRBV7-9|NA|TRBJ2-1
CASSSDNEQFF
TGTGCCAGCAGCTCAGACAATGAGCAGTTCTTC
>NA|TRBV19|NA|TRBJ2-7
CASSIDGQDEQYF
TGTGCCAGTAGTATAGACGGTCAGGACGAGCAGTACTTC
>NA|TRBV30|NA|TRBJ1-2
CAWSVRGNGYTF
TGTGCCTGGAGTGTCAGGGGCAATGGCTACACCTTC